The 29 T cell receptor beta chains given below trace back to one sample, sequenced in a study of control samples from healthy donors and cancer patients. Sequencing was performed with immunoSEQ multiplex PCR; in TCRdb, only in-frame clones are kept and a portion is missing. The data hold under 300,000 clones, with around 79% observed a single time. What was sequenced was PBMCs. Receptors were obtained from a woman aged 55-70 years with lung cancer.

The J gene is TRBJ2-1, the V gene TRBV7-9; D might be TRBD2 (5 bases). The CDR3 has 11 residues. Germline V gives CDR1 SEHNR, CDR2 FQNEAQ (reference sequence). V lost 1 base, J lost 14 bases, and 9 bases lay in between. The CDR3 bases are TGTGCCAGCAGCTTAGATTCGGGGAAGTTCTTC. Its translation: CASSLDSGKFF. Drawing the rest from reference TRBV7-9 and TRBJ2-1, the complete variable domain is DTGVSQNPRHKITKRGQNVTFRCDPISEHNRLYWYRQTLGQGPEFLTYFQNEAQLEKSRLLSDRFSAERPKGSFSTLEIQRTEQGDSAMYLCASSLDSGKFFGPGTRLTVL.

Only a few counts were recorded for this clone. The chain carries TRBV6-6 and TRBJ2-1; D is uncertain. The germline gives CDR1 MNHNY, CDR2 SVGAGI (reference sequence). The CDR3 sequence is 13 residues long. V was trimmed by 0 bases and J by 3 bases, leaving 3 bases between them. The CDR3 DNA is TGTGCCAGCAGTTACTCTCTCTACAATGAGCAGTTCTTC. It yields the protein CASSYSLYNEQFF.

The chain has TRBV7-6 and TRBJ1-1; unclear D gene. Germline lookup yields CDR1 SGHVS and CDR2 FNYEAQ. Trimming removed 2 bases from V and 3 bases from J, with 1 base in between. The CDR3 runs to 11 residues. CDR3 sequence (DNA): TGTGCCAGCAGCTTATACACTGAAGCTTTCTTT. Translated, it gives CASSLYTEAFF.

This chain joins TRBV30 and TRBJ2-2; 7 bases map to TRBD2. In germline, CDR1 is GTSNPN, CDR2 SVGIG (reference sequence). This CDR3 comprises 14 residues. V shed 7 bases and J 5 bases; nucleotides not matched to a gene: 10. In DNA form, the CDR3 reads TGTGCCTACCGGGGGAGGGGCAGGACCGGGGAGCTGTTTTTT. The encoded protein is CAYRGRGRTGELFF.

The V gene is TRBV5-8, the J gene TRBJ1-2; tentative D call: TRBD1 (6 bases). The CDR3 runs 15 residues. Looked up from germline, CDR1 is SGHTS and CDR2 is YDEGEE. The V gene lost 4 bases and the J gene lost 7 bases, with 20 bases spanning the gap. The CDR3 sequence: CASSPGGRGRSGYTF. The CDR3 DNA sequence: TGTGCCAGCAGCCCGGGAGGCAGGGGAAGGTCTGGCTACACCTTC.

The genes are TRBV12-3 or TRBV12-4 and TRBJ1-1, with TRBD1 as a possible D gene (5 bases). This CDR3 region has 13 residues. V lost 3 bases to trimming and J lost 6 bases, with 11 bases between them. Written as DNA, the CDR3 is TGTGCCAGCAGTTTGCCAGGGCGGGCTGAAGCTTTCTTT. Encoded protein: CASSLPGRAEAFF.

This clone was detected only a few times. This chain joins TRBV30 and TRBJ1-5, with a possible D match to TRBD1 (5 bases). Trimming left V 1 base short and J 2 bases short, with 6 bases between. Germline loops: CDR1 GTSNPN, CDR2 SVGIG (reference sequence). This CDR3 contains 13 residues. CDR3 in DNA: TGTGCCTGGAGTGGGGGGGGCAATCAGCCCCAGCATTTT. It encodes CAWSGGGNQPQHF.

The genes are TRBV27 and TRBJ2-7, with 7 positions matching TRBD1. The CDR3 runs to 16 residues. Per the germline V gene, CDR1 is MNHEY and CDR2 is SMNVEV (reference sequence). Trimming took 6 bases from V and 2 from J; bases not matched to a gene: 13. As DNA, the CDR3 is TGTGCCAGCAGCTCCACGCCGACAGGGACCCCCTACGAGCAGTACTTC. This codes for CASSSTPTGTPYEQYF.

The chain links TRBV28 to TRBJ1-5; D not resolved. The CDR3 extends over 15 amino acids. With 2 bases removed from V and 5 bases from J, the gap between germline ends came to 13 bases. CDR1 and CDR2 from the germline V gene are MDHEN and SYDVKM. CDR3 loop: CASSLNVVADQPQHF. CDR3 bases: TGTGCCAGCAGTTTAAATGTTGTAGCCGATCAGCCCCAGCATTTT.

The J gene is TRBJ2-3, the V gene TRBV29-1; maybe TRBD2 (5 bases). Germline-derived CDR1 and CDR2 are SQVTM and ANQGSEA. V lost 7 bases to trimming and J lost 1 base, with 18 bases between them. This CDR3 has 15 residues. CDR3 in amino acids: CSARDAGTGTDTQYF. CDR3 DNA sequence: TGCAGCGCCCGGGATGCAGGAACGGGCACAGATACGCAGTATTTT.

This chain uses TRBV30 with TRBJ1-3; D ambiguous. V was shortened by 0 bases and J by 5 bases, with 8 bases between the two germline ends. This CDR3 comprises 13 residues. CDR1 and CDR2 (germline): GTSNPN, SVGIG (reference sequence). The CDR3 spells CAWSVGGRNTIYF. The CDR3 DNA sequence: TGTGCCTGGAGTGTGGGTGGGCGAAACACCATATATTTT.

The V and J genes are TRBV6-1 and TRBJ2-3; D possibly corresponds to TRBD2 (5 bases). Trimming removed 6 bases from V and 4 bases from J, with 20 bases in between. Germline CDR1 and CDR2: MNHNS and SASEGT. The CDR3 is made up of 16 amino acids. The CDR3 region has the DNA TGTGCCAGCAGGGAAACCATCCTAGTTAGCGCAGATACGCAGTATTTT. Protein product: CASRETILVSADTQYF.

V is TRBV27 and J is TRBJ1-5, with TRBD1 identical over 9 bases. The CDR3 sequence is 20 residues long. Germline V CDR1 and CDR2: MNHEY, SMNVEV (reference sequence). The ends lost 5 bases at V and 1 base at J; junction bases unmatched: 18. The CDR3 DNA follows: TGTGCCAGCAGTCCCCTATCCGGGACAGGGCTATTCGGGAGCAATCAGCCCCAGCATTTT. Its translation: CASSPLSGTGLFGSNQPQHF.

This chain connects TRBV19 to TRBJ2-1, with 8 bases fitting TRBD1. J lost 10 bases, V lost 6 bases, and 8 bases had no gene match. The CDR3 sequence is 13 residues long. CDR1 LNHDA and CDR2 SQIVND come from the germline V gene (reference sequence). The CDR3: CASSWTGNYEQFF. Here the CDR3 DNA reads TGTGCCAGTAGCTGGACAGGGAATTACGAGCAGTTCTTC.

The CDR3 loop reads CATSDPDRQETQYF. The CDR3 bases are TGTGCCACCAGCGATCCTGACAGACAAGAGACCCAGTACTTC. The chain couples TRBV15 to TRBJ2-5, with D tentatively TRBD1 (5 bases). CDR1 and CDR2 from the germline V gene are LNHNV and YYDKDF (reference sequence). CDR3 size: 14 residues. Trimming pared 5 bases from V and 2 bases from J, leaving 12 bases between. Supplemented by reference TRBV15 and TRBJ2-5, the full variable domain reads DAMVIQNPRYQVTQFGKPVTLSCSQTLNHNVMYWYQQKSSQAPKLLFHYYDKDFNNEADTPDNFQSRRPNTSFCFLDIRSPGLGDTAMYLCATSDPDRQETQYFGPGTRLLVL.

V and J are TRBV19 and TRBJ2-3, with 12 bases aligning to TRBD2. The ends lost 10 bases at V and 5 bases at J; junction bases unmatched: 4. Germline loops: CDR1 LNHDA, CDR2 SQIVND (reference sequence). The CDR3 sequence is 13 residues long. The CDR3 DNA reads TGTGCCACCCTAGCGGGAGGGAGAGATACGCAGTATTTT. Its protein is CATLAGGRDTQYF.

J is TRBJ1-5 and V is TRBV18; D gene uncertain. The germline V and J ends were trimmed by 6 bases and 6 bases, with 15 bases remaining between them. The germline V gene has CDR1 KGHSH and CDR2 LQKENI. The CDR3 length is 14 residues. Here the CDR3 DNA reads TGTGCCAGCTCCCCTAGGGTGAACCCTCAGCCCCAGCATTTT. Translated, it gives CASSPRVNPQPQHF.

This clone was seen just once. The chain is built from TRBV2 and TRBJ1-2, with D possibly matching TRBD1 (5 bases). The CDR3 runs 16 residues. The ends were cut back, 6 bases at V and 1 base at J, with 18 bases in the middle. Germline V gives CDR1 SNHLY, CDR2 FYNNEI. In nucleotides, the CDR3 is TGTGCCAGCAGCGCAATAGGGAGAGGGGTTAACTATGGCTACACCTTC. It is translated as CASSAIGRGVNYGYTF.

The rearrangement joins TRBV4-1 to TRBJ1-5, with unresolved D. This CDR3 has 14 residues. Per the germline V gene, CDR1 is MGHRA and CDR2 is YSYEKL. Trimming shortened V by 0 bases and J by 2 bases, and 5 bases separated the two germline ends. For the CDR3, the DNA is TGCGCCAGCAGCCAAGAAGGAGGCAATCAGCCCCAGCATTTT. It translates to CASSQEGGNQPQHF.

This rearrangement joins TRBV16 to TRBJ2-3; D remains ambiguous. Trimming stripped 4 bases from V and 6 bases from J, with 11 bases between. The CDR3 has 13 amino acids. The V gene's germline CDR1 is KGHSY and CDR2 FQNENV. CDR3 amino acids: CASSLSSVDTQYF. In DNA form, the CDR3 reads TGTGCCAGCAGCCTCTCGTCGGTGGATACGCAGTATTTT.

The chain carries TRBV6-1 and TRBJ1-5; possible D gene TRBD1, 6 bases. The V and J ends lost 3 bases and 6 bases respectively, with 12 bases between them. CDR1 and CDR2 from the germline V gene are MNHNS and SASEGT. The CDR3 runs 14 residues. The CDR3 DNA reads as TGTGCCAGCAGTGACCTAGGGGGGCGTCAGCCCCAGCATTTT. This encodes CASSDLGGRQPQHF.

The chain employs TRBV2 and TRBJ1-2, with 7 bases that match TRBD1. V trimming: 7 bases; J trimming: 1 base; junction bases outside the gene matches: 6. The CDR3 covers 14 residues. The germline V gene has CDR1 SNHLY and CDR2 FYNNEI. The CDR3 DNA reads TGTGCCAGCAATTTACAGGGGATTAACTATGGCTACACCTTC. The encoded protein is CASNLQGINYGYTF.

The chain is built from TRBV2 and TRBJ2-6; D gene unclear. The CDR3 sequence is 13 residues long. The V gene lost 10 bases and the J gene lost 3 bases, with 10 bases spanning the gap. Germline CDR1 SNHLY, CDR2 FYNNEI. The CDR3 DNA is TGTGCCACGACAATTGGTGGGGCCAACGTCCTGACTTTC. Its translation is CATTIGGANVLTF.

This chain uses TRBV10-3 with TRBJ2-2; 10 bases match TRBD1. V was clipped by 3 bases and J by 5 bases; unmatched bases: 6. The CDR3 contains 16 residues. Germline values: CDR1 ENHRY, CDR2 SYGVKD. In DNA form, the CDR3 reads TGTGCCATCAGTGATATTCGACAGGGGGCGACCGGGGAGCTGTTTTTT. Translated, it gives CAISDIRQGATGELFF.

The sample holds one count of this clone. V usage is TRBV10-2 and J usage is TRBJ1-1, with D maybe TRBD1 (5 bases). V lost 7 bases and J lost 6, with 18 bases in between. The CDR3 is made up of 14 amino acids. Germline CDR1 WSHSY, CDR2 SAAADI. The CDR3 loop reads CASTIRRGVPEAFF. The CDR3 bases are TGCGCCAGCACCATTAGGAGGGGTGTCCCTGAAGCTTTCTTT.

This clone has more than one count but fewer than ten. The rearrangement uses TRBV5-6 and TRBJ1-1, with D tentatively TRBD1 (5 bases). The CDR3 has 17 residues. The V end was cut by 0 bases, the J end by 0 bases, with 15 bases between. In germline, CDR1 is SGHDT, CDR2 YYEEEE. The CDR3 loop is CASSLDQGLAMNTEAFF. The CDR3 DNA sequence: TGTGCCAGCAGCTTGGATCAGGGACTCGCCATGAACACTGAAGCTTTCTTT.

This clone has a single count. V usage is TRBV11-2 and J usage is TRBJ1-2, with a possible D match to TRBD1 (5 bases). The CDR3 length is 14 residues. Germline V gives CDR1 SGHAT, CDR2 FQNNGV. Trimming pared 3 bases from V and 8 bases from J, leaving 16 bases between. The CDR3 DNA is TGTGCCAGCAGCTTGGGTTTGTTCGGGGGGGGCTACACCTTC. Translation gives CASSLGLFGGGYTF.

The CDR3 reads CASSLGGADYGYTF. As DNA, the CDR3 is TGTGCCAGCAGCCTAGGGGGCGCGGACTATGGCTACACCTTC. The chain recombines TRBV27 with TRBJ1-2; 7 nucleotides agree with TRBD1. The germline V gene has CDR1 MNHEY and CDR2 SMNVEV (reference sequence). V lost 6 bases to trimming and J lost 3 bases; unmatched junction nucleotides: 7. The CDR3 consists of 14 residues.

The chain is built from TRBV24-1 and TRBJ1-1; 11 bases map to TRBD1. The length of the CDR3 is 13 residues. With 7 bases clipped from V and 8 bases from J, the junction kept 5 bases outside the gene matches. The germline V gene has CDR1 KGHDR and CDR2 SFDVKD. The DNA of the CDR3 is TGTGCCACCAGGGACAGGGGGCGAACCGAAGCTTTCTTT. Translating it yields CATRDRGRTEAFF.